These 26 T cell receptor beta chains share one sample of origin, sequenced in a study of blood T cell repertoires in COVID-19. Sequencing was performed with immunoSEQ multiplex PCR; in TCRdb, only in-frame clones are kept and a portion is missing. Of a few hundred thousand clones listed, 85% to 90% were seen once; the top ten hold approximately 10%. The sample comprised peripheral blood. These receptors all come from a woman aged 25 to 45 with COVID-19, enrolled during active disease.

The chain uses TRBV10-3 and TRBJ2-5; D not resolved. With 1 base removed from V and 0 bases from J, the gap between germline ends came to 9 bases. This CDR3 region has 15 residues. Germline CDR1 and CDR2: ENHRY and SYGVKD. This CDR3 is CAISEFGSNQETQYF. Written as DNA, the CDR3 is TGTGCCATCAGTGAGTTCGGTAGTAACCAAGAGACCCAGTACTTC.

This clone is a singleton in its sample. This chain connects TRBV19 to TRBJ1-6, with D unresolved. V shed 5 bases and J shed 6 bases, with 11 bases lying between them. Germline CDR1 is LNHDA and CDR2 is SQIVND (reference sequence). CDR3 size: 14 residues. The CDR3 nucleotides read TGTGCCAGTAGTGCGGCAGCCCGTAATTCACCCCTCCACTTT. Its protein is CASSAAARNSPLHF.

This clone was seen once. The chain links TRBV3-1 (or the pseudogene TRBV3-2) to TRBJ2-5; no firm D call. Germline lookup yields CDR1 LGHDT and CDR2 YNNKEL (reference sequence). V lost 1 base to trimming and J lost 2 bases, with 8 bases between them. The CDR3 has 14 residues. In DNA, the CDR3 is TGTGCCAGCAGCCAAGGGGCAGTTCAAGAGACCCAGTACTTC. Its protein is CASSQGAVQETQYF.

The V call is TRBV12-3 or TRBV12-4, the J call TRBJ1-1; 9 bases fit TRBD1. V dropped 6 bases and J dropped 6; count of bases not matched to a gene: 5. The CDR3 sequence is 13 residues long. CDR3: CASRSTGGAEAFF. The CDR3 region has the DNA TGTGCCAGCAGGAGTACAGGGGGCGCTGAAGCTTTCTTT.

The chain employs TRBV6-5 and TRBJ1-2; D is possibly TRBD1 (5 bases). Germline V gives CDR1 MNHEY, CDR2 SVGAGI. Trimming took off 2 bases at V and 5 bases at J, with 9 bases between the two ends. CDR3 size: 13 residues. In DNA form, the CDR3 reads TGTGCCAGCAGTTACCACCAGGGTTATGGCTACACCTTC. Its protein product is CASSYHQGYGYTF.

CDR3 DNA sequence: TGTGCCAGCAGATATGGGACAGATGCTTTCTTT. This translates into CASRYGTDAFF. The J gene is TRBJ1-1, the V gene TRBV7-9, with 7 positions matching TRBD1. V was clipped by 6 bases and J by 11 bases; unmatched bases: 6. CDR3 length: 11 amino acids. CDR1 and CDR2 from the germline V gene are SEHNR and FQNEAQ (reference sequence).

CDR3 residues: CASRDRGGATGYTF. Written as DNA, the CDR3 is TGTGCCAGTAGGGACCGAGGGGGCGCCACGGGCTACACCTTC. J is TRBJ1-2 and V is TRBV19; 7 positions match TRBD1. The J segment lost 8 bases and the V segment lost 6 bases, leaving 12 bases of the junction unmatched. The CDR3 loop spans 14 amino acids. Germline assignment: CDR1 LNHDA and CDR2 SQIVND (reference sequence).

The CDR3: CASSRLGPASEKLFF. The CDR3, as DNA: TGTGCCAGTAGTAGATTGGGGCCCGCATCAGAAAAACTGTTTTTT. V is TRBV19 and J is TRBJ1-4; possible D gene TRBD1, 5 bases. Germline V gives CDR1 LNHDA, CDR2 SQIVND (reference sequence). Trimming took off 4 bases at V and 8 bases at J, with 17 bases between the two ends. The CDR3 contains 15 residues.

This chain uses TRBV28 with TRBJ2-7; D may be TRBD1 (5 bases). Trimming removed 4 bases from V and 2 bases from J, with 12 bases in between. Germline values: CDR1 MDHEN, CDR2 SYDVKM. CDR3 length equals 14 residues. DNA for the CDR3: TGTGCCAGCAGTTCCCTGACAGACCCCTACGAGCAGTACTTC. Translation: CASSSLTDPYEQYF.

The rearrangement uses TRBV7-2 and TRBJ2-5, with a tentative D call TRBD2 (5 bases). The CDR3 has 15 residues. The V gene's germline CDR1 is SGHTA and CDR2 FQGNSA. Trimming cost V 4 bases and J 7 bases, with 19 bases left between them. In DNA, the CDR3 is TGTGCCAGCAGCTCCCCCTGGTTGTTTCGGGGGACCCAGTACTTC. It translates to CASSSPWLFRGTQYF.

The CDR3 sequence: CASRERNTGELFF. CDR3 in DNA: TGTGCCAGCAGAGAGAGGAACACCGGGGAGCTGTTTTTT. This rearrangement joins TRBV12-3 or TRBV12-4 to TRBJ2-2; no definite D call. V dropped 6 bases and J dropped 1 base, with 6 bases sitting between them. CDR3 size: 13 residues.

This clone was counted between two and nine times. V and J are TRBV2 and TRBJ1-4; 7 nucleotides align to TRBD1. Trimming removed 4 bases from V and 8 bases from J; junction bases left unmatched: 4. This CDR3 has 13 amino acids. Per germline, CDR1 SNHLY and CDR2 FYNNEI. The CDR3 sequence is CASSVDRIEKLFF. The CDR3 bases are TGTGCCAGCAGTGTGGACAGGATCGAAAAACTGTTTTTT. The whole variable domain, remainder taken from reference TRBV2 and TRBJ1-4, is EPEVTQTPSHQVTQMGQEVILRCVPISNHLYFYWYRQILGQKVEFLVSFYNNEISEKSEIFDDQFSVERPDGSNFTLKIRSTKLEDSAMYFCASSVDRIEKLFFGSGTQLSVL.

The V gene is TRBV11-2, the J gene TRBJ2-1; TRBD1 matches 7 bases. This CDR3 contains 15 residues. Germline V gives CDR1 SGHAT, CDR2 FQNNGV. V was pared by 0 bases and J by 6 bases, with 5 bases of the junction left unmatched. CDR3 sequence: CASSLERQGSNEQFF. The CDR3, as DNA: TGTGCCAGCAGCTTAGAACGACAGGGCAGCAATGAGCAGTTCTTC.

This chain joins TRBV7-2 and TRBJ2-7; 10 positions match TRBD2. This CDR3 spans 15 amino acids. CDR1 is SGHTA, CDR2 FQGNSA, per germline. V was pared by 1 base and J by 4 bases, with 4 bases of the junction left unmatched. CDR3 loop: CASSLDVTSGYEQYF. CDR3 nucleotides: TGTGCCAGCAGCTTAGATGTGACTAGCGGGTACGAGCAGTACTTC. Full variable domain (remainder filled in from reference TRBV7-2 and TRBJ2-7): GAGVSQSPSNKVTEKGKDVELRCDPISGHTALYWYRQSLGQGLEFLIYFQGNSAPDKSGLPSDRFSAERTGGSVSTLTIQRTQQEDSAVYLCASSLDVTSGYEQYFGPGTRLTVT.

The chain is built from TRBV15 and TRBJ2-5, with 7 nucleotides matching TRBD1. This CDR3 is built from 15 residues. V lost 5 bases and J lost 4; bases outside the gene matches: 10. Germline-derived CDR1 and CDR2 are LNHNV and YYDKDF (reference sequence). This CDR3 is CATSRRQGWVETQYF. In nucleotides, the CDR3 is TGTGCCACCAGCCGTCGACAGGGTTGGGTAGAGACCCAGTACTTC.

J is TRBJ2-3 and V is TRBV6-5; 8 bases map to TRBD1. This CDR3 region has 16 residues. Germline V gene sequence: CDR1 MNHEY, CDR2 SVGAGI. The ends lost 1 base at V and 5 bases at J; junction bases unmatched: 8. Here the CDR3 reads CASSYYHRGSGDTQYF. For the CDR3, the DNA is TGTGCCAGCAGTTACTATCACAGGGGGTCGGGAGATACGCAGTATTTT.

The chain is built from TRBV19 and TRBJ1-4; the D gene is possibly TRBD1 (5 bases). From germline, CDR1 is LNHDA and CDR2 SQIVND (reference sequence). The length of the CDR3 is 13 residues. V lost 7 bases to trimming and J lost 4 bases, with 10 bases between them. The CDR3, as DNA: TGTGCCAGTAACGACAGACTTAATGAAAAACTGTTTTTT. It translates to CASNDRLNEKLFF.

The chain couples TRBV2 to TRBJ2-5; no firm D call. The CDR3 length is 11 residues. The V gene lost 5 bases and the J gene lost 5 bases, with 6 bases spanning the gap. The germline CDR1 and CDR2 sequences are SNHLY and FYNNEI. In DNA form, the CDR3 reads TGTGCCAGCAGTATCCAGGAGACCCAGTACTTC. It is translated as CASSIQETQYF.

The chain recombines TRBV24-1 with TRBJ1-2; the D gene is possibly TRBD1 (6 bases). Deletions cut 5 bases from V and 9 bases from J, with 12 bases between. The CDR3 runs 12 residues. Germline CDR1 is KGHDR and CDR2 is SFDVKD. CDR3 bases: TGTGCCACCAGTGCCCGGGGGGGCCGCTACACCTTC. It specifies CATSARGGRYTF.

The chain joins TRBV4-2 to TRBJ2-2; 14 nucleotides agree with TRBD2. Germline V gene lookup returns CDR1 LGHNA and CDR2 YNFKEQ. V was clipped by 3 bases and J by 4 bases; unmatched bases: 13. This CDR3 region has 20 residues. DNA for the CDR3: TGTGCCAGCAGCCAGGACAGACCGGGACTAGCGGGAGTGGGCACCGGGGAGCTGTTTTTT. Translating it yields CASSQDRPGLAGVGTGELFF.

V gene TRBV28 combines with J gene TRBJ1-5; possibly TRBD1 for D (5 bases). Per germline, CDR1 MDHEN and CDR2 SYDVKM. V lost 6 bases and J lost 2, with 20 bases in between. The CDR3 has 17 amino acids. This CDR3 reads CASSSRPKGVGNQPQHF. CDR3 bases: TGTGCCAGCAGCTCTAGACCTAAAGGGGTCGGCAATCAGCCCCAGCATTTT.

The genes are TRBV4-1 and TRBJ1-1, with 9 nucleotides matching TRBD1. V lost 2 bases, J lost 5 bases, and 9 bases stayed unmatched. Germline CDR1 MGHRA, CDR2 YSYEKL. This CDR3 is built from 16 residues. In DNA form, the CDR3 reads TGCGCCAGCAGCCAAATCCGACAGGGGGGGAGGACTGAAGCTTTCTTT. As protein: CASSQIRQGGRTEAFF.

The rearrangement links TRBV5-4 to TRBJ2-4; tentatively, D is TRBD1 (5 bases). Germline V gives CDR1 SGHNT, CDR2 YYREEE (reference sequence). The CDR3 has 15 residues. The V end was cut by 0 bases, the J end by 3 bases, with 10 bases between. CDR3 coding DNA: TGTGCCAGCAGCTTGGAGGTGACAGACAAAAACATTCAGTACTTC. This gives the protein CASSLEVTDKNIQYF. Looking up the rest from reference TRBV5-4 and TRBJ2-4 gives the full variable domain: ETGVTQSPTHLIKTRGQQVTLRCSSQSGHNTVSWYQQALGQGPQFIFQYYREEENGRGNFPPRFSGLQFPNYSSELNVNALELDDSALYLCASSLEVTDKNIQYFGAGTRLSVL.

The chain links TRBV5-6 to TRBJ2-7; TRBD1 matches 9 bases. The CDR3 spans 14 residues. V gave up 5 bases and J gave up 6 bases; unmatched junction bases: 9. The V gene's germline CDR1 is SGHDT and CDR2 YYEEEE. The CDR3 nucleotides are TGTGCCAGCAGTCGCCCGGGACAGGGTCGCGAGCAGTACTTC. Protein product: CASSRPGQGREQYF.

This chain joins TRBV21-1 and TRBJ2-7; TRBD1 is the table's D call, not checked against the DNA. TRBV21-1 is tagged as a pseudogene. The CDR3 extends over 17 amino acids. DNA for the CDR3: TGTGCCAGCAGCAAAGCGCTTTCGGGACAGCCTATCTACGAGCAGTACTTC. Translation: CASSKALSGQPIYEQYF.

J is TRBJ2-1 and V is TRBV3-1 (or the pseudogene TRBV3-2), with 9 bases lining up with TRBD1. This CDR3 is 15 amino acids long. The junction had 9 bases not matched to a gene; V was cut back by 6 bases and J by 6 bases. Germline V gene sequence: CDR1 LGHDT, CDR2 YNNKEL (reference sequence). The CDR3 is CASSRPGQGINEQFF. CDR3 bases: TGTGCCAGCAGTCGTCCGGGACAGGGTATCAATGAGCAGTTCTTC.